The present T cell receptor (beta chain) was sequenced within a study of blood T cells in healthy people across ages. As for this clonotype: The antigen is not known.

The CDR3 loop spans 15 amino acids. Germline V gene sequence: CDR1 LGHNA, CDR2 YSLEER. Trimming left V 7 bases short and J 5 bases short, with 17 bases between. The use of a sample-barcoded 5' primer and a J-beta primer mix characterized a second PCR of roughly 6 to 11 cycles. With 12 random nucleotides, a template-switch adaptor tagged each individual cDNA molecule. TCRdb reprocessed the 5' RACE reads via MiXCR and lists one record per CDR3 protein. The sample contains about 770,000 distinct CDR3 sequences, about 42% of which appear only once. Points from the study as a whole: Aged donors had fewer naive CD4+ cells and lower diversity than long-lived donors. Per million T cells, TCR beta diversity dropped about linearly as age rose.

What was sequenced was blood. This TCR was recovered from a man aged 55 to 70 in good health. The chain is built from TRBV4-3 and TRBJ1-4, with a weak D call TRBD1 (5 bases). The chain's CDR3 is CASNQGTGMNEKLFF. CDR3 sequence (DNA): TGCGCCAGCAACCAGGGCACGGGGATGAATGAAAAACTGTTTTTT.